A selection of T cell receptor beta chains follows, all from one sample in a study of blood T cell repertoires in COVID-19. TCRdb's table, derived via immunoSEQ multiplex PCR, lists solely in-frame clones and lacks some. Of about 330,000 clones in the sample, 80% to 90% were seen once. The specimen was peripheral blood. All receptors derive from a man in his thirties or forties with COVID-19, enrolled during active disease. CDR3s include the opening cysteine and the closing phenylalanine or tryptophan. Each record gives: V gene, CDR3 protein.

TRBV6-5	CASRAGGLKETQYF
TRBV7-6	CASSPSGGRTDTQYF
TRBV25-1	CASSPDRRVNEQFF
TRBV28	CASNTRGYRIPQYF
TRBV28	CASSLTGQGSYGYTF
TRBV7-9	CASSLGVGGGEAFF
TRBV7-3	CASSLNTGAYNEQFF
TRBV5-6	CASSSGGWIETQYF
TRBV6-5	CASSLQDIAKNIQYF
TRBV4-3	CASSQGEGHENTEAFF
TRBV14	CASSQELRDTQYF
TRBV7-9	CASSSGQGIHEQYF
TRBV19	CASSIVQGYNQPQHF
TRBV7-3	CASSQTGTSVSYEQYF
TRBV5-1	CASSPVGTGLWNEQFF
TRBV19	CASSIGGTGNTEAFF
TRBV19	CASSGRHSGNTIYF
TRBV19	CASSINRGNSYEQYF
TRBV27	CASSPRQGGPQHF
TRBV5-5	CASSYEGARTEAFF
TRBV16	CASSQSQGANQPQHF
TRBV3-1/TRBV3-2	CASSQQRASGEAFF
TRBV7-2	CASSPTGQKSYGYTF
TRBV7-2	CASSLRSGPDTQYF
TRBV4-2	CASSQDRYRANYGYTF
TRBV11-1	CASSLASGRAHEQFF
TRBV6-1	CASTPSGTGNHEQYF
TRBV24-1	CATSDVRGNEQFF
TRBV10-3	CASCRDRGEKLFF
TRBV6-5	CASRLTNFGGGELFF
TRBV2	CASRAGTGTTFNYGYTF
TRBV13	CASSSPMGGGATSYEQYF
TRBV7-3	CASSLTRDTGELFF
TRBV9	CASSVGPGGDIQYF
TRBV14	CASSRESGGPAVEQFF
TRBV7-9	CASIHRETRTEAFF
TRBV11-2	CASSLAGLYQETQYF
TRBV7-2	CASSPPGFVGGRTEAFF
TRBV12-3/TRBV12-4	CASSLGRVTEAFF
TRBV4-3	CASSPDRGGDEKLFF
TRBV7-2	CASSLLTGGAQPQHF
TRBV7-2	CASSRLEAGGGTYEQYF
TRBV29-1	CSVRGSGGKNTEAFF
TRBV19	CASSIGQGGEQYF
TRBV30	CAWSAPGTFHQPQHF
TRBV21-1	CASSVEGQGPDTQYF
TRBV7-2	CASSISSGSGTDTQYF
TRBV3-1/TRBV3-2	CASSQGGVSHQETQYF
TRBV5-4	CASSSTSGRASHEQFF
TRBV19	CASSIGARENTEAFF